The 10 T cell receptor beta chains in this list originate from one sample, sequenced in a study of molecular identifiers for immune sequencing clone quantification. One entry per CDR3 protein results from TCRdb running MiXCR on the PCR reads. The sample has a few hundred thousand distinct CDR3 sequences; less than 30% are singletons. Specimen: naive CD8+ T cells from blood, with Jurkat cell RNA spiked in. Sample subset: FACS-sorted CD8+CD4-CCR7+CD45RA+ naive T cells. The receptors were gathered from a human donor in good health. Some libraries in this study had Jurkat cell RNA spiked in.

V is TRBV2 and J is TRBJ2-7; a possible D gene is TRBD1 (5 bases). Germline-derived CDR1 and CDR2 are SNHLY and FYNNEI. The CDR3 extends over 14 amino acids. Between the trimmed V and J ends, which lost 7 bases and 5 bases, there was a span of 18 bases. The DNA of the CDR3 is TGTGCCAGCACCCCGACAGTCTTAGGAGACGAGCAGTACTTC. This encodes CASTPTVLGDEQYF.

This chain connects TRBV14 to TRBJ2-5; D may correspond to TRBD1 or TRBD2 (5 bases each). The CDR3 is 14 residues long. Germline assignment: CDR1 SGHDN and CDR2 FVKESK. V lost 1 base, J lost 5 bases, and 11 bases lay in between. In DNA form, the CDR3 reads TGTGCCAGCAGCCAAGTCGGGGCTTTCGAGACCCAGTACTTC. Amino acids: CASSQVGAFETQYF.

The table lists this clonotype with a few counts. The gene calls are TRBV5-6 and TRBJ1-2; TRBD1 might be the D (5 bases). The CDR3 is 15 residues long. Germline V gives CDR1 SGHDT, CDR2 YYEEEE. V lost 5 bases to trimming and J lost 4 bases, with 18 bases between them. This chain's CDR3 is CASRESGTAIYGYTF. The DNA for the CDR3 is TGTGCCAGCAGGGAAAGCGGGACGGCAATCTATGGCTACACCTTC.

This clonotype was recorded once. A much larger clone differs by one base, so this may be a read error. The chain is built from TRBV29-1 and TRBJ2-2, with D perhaps given as TRBD1 or TRBD2 (5 bases each). The CDR3 runs to 12 residues. The germline gives CDR1 SQVTM, CDR2 ANQGSEA. Trimming pared 3 bases from V and 6 bases from J, leaving 8 bases between. CDR3 amino acids: CSVDGASGELFF. Written as DNA, the CDR3 is TGCAGCGTTGACGGGGCGTCCGGGGAGCTGTTTTTT.

This chain joins TRBV4-1 and TRBJ1-5; D unclear. Germline V gene sequence: CDR1 MGHRA, CDR2 YSYEKL. This CDR3 region has 15 residues. V lost 4 bases, J lost 4 bases, and 14 bases lay in between. The CDR3 DNA reads TGCGCCAGCAGCCCTTCGCGGGGTACGAATCAGCCCCAGCATTTT. It specifies CASSPSRGTNQPQHF.

The V gene is TRBV9, the J gene TRBJ2-7, with TRBD2 identical over 11 bases. Germline CDR1 SGDLS, CDR2 YYNGEE. V dropped 3 bases and J dropped 3; count of bases not matched to a gene: 5. The CDR3 runs 15 residues. The CDR3 is CASSAGLAASYEQYF. CDR3 DNA sequence: TGTGCCAGCAGCGCGGGACTAGCGGCGAGCTACGAGCAGTACTTC.

On this clonotype itself: A read error may explain this, as a much larger clone is one base away. J is TRBJ2-3 and V is TRBV5-1; tentative D call: TRBD2 (6 bases). CDR3 length equals 15 residues. Germline-derived CDR1 and CDR2 are SGHRS and YFSETQ. V lost 3 bases, J lost 0 bases, and 11 bases lay in between. The CDR3 DNA sequence: TGCGCCAGCAGCTACGGGACTCTAAGCACAGATACGCAGTATTTT. Translation: CASSYGTLSTDTQYF.

This clonotype was picked up many times. V and J are TRBV6-5 and TRBJ2-1; weak D call: TRBD2 (5 bases). Between the trimmed V and J ends, which lost 5 bases and 4 bases, there was a span of 6 bases. Germline CDR1 and CDR2: MNHEY and SVGAGI. This CDR3 region has 12 residues. The CDR3, as DNA: TGTGCCAGCAGTCGGGGATACAATGAGCAGTTCTTC. It is translated as CASSRGYNEQFF.

There are many counts of this clonotype. The chain recombines TRBV7-9 with TRBJ2-7; perhaps TRBD1 as D (5 bases). V lost 5 bases, J lost 7 bases, and 18 bases lay in between. Germline values: CDR1 SEHNR, CDR2 FQNEAQ (reference sequence). This CDR3 spans 14 amino acids. This CDR3 reads CASSTIRWGGEQYF. The CDR3 DNA is TGTGCCAGCAGCACTATTCGATGGGGCGGTGAGCAGTACTTC. Full variable domain (rest looked up from reference TRBV7-9 and TRBJ2-7): DTGVSQNPRHKITKRGQNVTFRCDPISEHNRLYWYRQTLGQGPEFLTYFQNEAQLEKSRLLSDRFSAERPKGSFSTLEIQRTEQGDSAMYLCASSTIRWGGEQYFGPGTRLTVT.

This clonotype was seen a handful of times. V usage is TRBV13 and J usage is TRBJ1-1; D gene ambiguous. The CDR3 totals 13 residues. Trimming cost V 5 bases and J 1 base, with 8 bases left between them. Germline V lookup: CDR1 PRHDT, CDR2 FYEKMQ (reference sequence). As DNA, the CDR3 is TGTGCCAGCAGCGGCAGCTGGAACACTGAAGCTTTCTTT. It encodes CASSGSWNTEAFF. The full variable domain, rest sourced from reference TRBV13 and TRBJ1-1, is AAGVIQSPRHLIKEKRETATLKCYPIPRHDTVYWYQQGPGQDPQFLISFYEKMQSDKGSIPDRFSAQQFSDYHSELNMSSLELGDSALYFCASSGSWNTEAFFGQGTRLTVV.